A selection of T cell receptor beta chains follows, all from one sample in a study of cytomegalovirus exposure and HLA in healthy donors. Some clones are missing from TCRdb's copy, which holds only in-frame ones; the method was immunoSEQ multiplex PCR. Among roughly 190,000 clones listed, just under 80% were seen once. Sequencing input: PBMCs. Receptor source: a female donor in good health and CMV-seronegative. CDR3s include the opening cysteine and the closing phenylalanine or tryptophan. A D gene is named only where the DNA matches it firmly. Expanded clones get a size class; other rows say once, few or many, or leave the size out.

CDR3 protein: CASSLRGNSGNTIYF
CDR3 DNA: TGTGCCAGTTCGCTCCGGGGTAACTCTGGAAACACCATATATTTT
V gene: TRBV19
clone size: NA
J gene: TRBJ1-3
D gene: NA

CDR3 protein: CASSGGLKKIGIQYF
CDR3 DNA: TGTGCCAGTAGCGGGGGACTGAAAAAAATAGGCATTCAGTACTTC
V gene: TRBV19
clone size: NA
J gene: TRBJ2-4
D gene: NA

CDR3 protein: CASSRDPAGAYEQYF
CDR3 DNA: TGTGCCAGCAGCCGAGACCCAGCGGGAGCCTACGAGCAGTACTTC
V gene: TRBV7-2
clone size: once
J gene: TRBJ2-7
D gene: TRBD2

CDR3 protein: CASSLIVRYEQYF
CDR3 DNA: TGTGCCAGCAGTTTAATCGTGAGGTACGAGCAGTACTTC
V gene: TRBV28
clone size: once
J gene: TRBJ2-7
D gene: NA

CDR3 protein: CASSPRVATNEKLFF
CDR3 DNA: TGTGCCAGCTCACCGAGAGTAGCAACTAATGAAAAACTGTTTTTT
V gene: TRBV18
clone size: NA
J gene: TRBJ1-4
D gene: NA

CDR3 protein: CASSNQGARSNQPQHF
CDR3 DNA: TGTGCCAGCAGCAACCAGGGGGCGCGAAGCAATCAGCCCCAGCATTTT
V gene: TRBV2
clone size: NA
J gene: TRBJ1-5
D gene: TRBD1

CDR3 protein: CAISEPVSLDRIKSYEQYF
CDR3 DNA: TGTGCCATCAGTGAGCCAGTGAGCCTAGACAGGATTAAAAGCTACGAGCAGTACTTC
V gene: TRBV10-3
clone size: NA
J gene: TRBJ2-7
D gene: NA

CDR3 protein: CASSNTRPMQFF
CDR3 DNA: TGCGCCAGCAGTAATACTAGGCCAATGCAGTTCTTC
V gene: TRBV10-1
clone size: NA
J gene: TRBJ2-1
D gene: NA

CDR3 protein: CASSPGTGRSYEQYF
CDR3 DNA: TGTGCCAGCAGCCCAGGGACAGGGAGGTCCTACGAGCAGTACTTC
V gene: TRBV27
clone size: NA
J gene: TRBJ2-7
D gene: TRBD1

CDR3 protein: CSVETSVSSYNEQFF
CDR3 DNA: TGCAGCGTTGAAACTAGCGTAAGCTCCTACAATGAGCAGTTCTTC
V gene: TRBV29-1
clone size: NA
J gene: TRBJ2-1
D gene: TRBD2